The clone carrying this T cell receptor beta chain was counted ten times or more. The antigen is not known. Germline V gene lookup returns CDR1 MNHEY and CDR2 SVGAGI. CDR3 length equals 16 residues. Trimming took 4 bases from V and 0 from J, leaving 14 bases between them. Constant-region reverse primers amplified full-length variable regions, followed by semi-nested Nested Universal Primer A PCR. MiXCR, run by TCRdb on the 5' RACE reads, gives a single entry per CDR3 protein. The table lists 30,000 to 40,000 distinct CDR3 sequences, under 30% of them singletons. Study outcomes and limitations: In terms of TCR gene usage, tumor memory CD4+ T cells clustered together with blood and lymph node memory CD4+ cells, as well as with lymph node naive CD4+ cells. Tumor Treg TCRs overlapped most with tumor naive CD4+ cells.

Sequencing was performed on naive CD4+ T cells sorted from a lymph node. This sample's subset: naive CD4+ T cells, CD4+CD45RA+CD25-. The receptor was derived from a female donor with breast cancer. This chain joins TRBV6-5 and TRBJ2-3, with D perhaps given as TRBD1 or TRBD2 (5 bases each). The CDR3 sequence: CASSLLRGLSTDTQYF. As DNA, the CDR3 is TGTGCCAGCAGTTTACTTCGGGGCCTAAGCACAGATACGCAGTATTTT.